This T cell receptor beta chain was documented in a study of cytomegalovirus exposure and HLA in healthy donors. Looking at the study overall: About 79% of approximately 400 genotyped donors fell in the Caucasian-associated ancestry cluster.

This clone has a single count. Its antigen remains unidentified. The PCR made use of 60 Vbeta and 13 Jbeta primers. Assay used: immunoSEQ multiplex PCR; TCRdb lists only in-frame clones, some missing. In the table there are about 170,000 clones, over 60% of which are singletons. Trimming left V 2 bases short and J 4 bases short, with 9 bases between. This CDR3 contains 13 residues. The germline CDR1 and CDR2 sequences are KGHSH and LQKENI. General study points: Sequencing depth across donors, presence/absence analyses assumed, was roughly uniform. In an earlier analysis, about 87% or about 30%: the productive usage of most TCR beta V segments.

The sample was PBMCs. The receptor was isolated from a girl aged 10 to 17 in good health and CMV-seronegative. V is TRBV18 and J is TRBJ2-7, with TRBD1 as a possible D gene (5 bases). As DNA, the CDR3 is TGTGCCAGCTCACCAAGAAGGGGTTACGAGCAGTACTTC. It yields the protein CASSPRRGYEQYF. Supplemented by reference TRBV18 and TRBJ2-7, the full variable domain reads NAGVMQNPRHLVRRRGQEARLRCSPMKGHSHVYWYRQLPEEGLKFMVYLQKENIIDESGMPKERFSAEFPKEGPSILRIQQVVRGDSAAYFCASSPRRGYEQYFGPGTRLTVT.